This TCR beta chain emerged from a study of post-analysis software for immune sequencing data. Points from the study as a whole: Compared against controls, patients with multiple sclerosis displayed significantly lower normalized Chao1 diversity. In patients, about 5 TRBV segments were more frequent than in controls, with TRBV5-6, TRBV5-1 and TRBV20-1 among them.

Trimming shortened V by 6 bases and J by 4 bases, and 20 bases separated the two germline ends. The CDR3 is 15 residues long. Germline loops: CDR1 DFQATT, CDR2 SNEGSKA (reference sequence). This clonotype was seen at least ten times. No antigen is known for it. Carried by the TCR beta cDNA libraries were unique molecular identifiers. Input of roughly 0.95 to 11 million T cells yielded 500,000 to 550,000 cDNA molecules. MiXCR was run by TCRdb on the PCR reads, yielding one entry per CDR3 protein. There are 700,000 to 800,000 distinct CDR3 sequences in the sample; about 32% occur only once, and approximately 0.6% lies in the top ten.

This chain joins TRBV20-1 and TRBJ2-3; a possible D gene is TRBD2 (6 bases). Sequencing was performed on blood. The TCR sequence derives from a girl between 5 and 17 years old with multiple sclerosis. CDR3 in amino acids: CSASGYQGFSDTQYF. CDR3 DNA sequence: TGCAGTGCGAGCGGGTACCAGGGTTTTTCAGATACGCAGTATTTT.